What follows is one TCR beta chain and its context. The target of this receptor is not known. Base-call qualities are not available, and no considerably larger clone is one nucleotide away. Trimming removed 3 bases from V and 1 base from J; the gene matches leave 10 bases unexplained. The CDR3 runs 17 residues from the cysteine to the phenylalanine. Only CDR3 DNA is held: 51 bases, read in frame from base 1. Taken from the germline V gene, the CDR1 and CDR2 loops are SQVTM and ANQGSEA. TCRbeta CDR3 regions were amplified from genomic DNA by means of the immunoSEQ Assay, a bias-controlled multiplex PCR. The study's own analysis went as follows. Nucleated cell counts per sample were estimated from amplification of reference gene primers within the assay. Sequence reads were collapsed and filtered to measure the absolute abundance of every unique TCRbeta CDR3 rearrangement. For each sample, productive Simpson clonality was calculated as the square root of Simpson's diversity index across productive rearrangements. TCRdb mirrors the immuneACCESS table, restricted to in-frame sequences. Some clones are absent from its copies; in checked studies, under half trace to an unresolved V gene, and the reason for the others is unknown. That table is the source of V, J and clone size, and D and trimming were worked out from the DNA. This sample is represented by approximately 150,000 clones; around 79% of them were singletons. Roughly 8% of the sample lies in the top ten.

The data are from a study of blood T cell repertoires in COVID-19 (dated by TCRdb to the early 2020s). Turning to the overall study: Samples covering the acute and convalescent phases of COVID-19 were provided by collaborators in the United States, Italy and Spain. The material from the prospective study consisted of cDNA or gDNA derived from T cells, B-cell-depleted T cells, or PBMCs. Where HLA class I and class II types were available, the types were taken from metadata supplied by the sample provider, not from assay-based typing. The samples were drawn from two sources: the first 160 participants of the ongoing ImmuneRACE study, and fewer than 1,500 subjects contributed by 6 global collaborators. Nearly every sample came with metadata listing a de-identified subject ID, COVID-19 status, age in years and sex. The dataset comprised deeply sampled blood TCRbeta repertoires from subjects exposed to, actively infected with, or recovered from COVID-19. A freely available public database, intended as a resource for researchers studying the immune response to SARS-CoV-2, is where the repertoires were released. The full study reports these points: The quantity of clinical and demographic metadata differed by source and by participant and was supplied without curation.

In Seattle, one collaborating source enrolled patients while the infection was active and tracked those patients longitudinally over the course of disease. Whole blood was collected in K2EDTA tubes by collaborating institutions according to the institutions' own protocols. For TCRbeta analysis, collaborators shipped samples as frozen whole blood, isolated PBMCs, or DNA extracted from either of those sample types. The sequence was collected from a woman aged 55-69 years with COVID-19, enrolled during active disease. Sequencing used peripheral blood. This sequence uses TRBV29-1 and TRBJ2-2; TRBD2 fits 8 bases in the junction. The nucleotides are TGCAGCGTTGATGGTTGGGCGGGAGGCCAGAACACCGGGGAGCTGTTTTTT. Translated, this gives CSVDGWAGGQNTGELFF.